This entry lists 16 T cell receptor beta chains sequenced from one sample in a study of OX40 agonist ivuxolimab in advanced cancers. TCRdb keeps only in-frame clones here, not all; method: immunoSEQ multiplex PCR. The sample contains some 15,000 clones, 70% to 80% of which appear only once. Sequencing was performed on CD4+ or CD8+ T cells sorted from blood, taken in a trial of the OX40 agonist ivuxolimab. These receptors were obtained from an adult with an advanced solid tumor such as melanoma, head and neck, liver or kidney cancer.

V gene TRBV7-9 combines with J gene TRBJ2-7; D unclear. The CDR3 loop spans 16 amino acids. Per germline, CDR1 SEHNR and CDR2 FQNEAQ (reference sequence). V dropped 1 base and J dropped 0 bases, with 13 bases sitting between them. This chain's CDR3 is CASSLVGGHVSYEQYF. The CDR3 DNA reads as TGTGCCAGCAGCTTAGTTGGCGGCCATGTCTCCTACGAGCAGTACTTC.

This clone was seen once. The chain uses TRBV4-1 and TRBJ2-7; D is uncertain. Germline CDR1 is MGHRA and CDR2 is YSYEKL. With 0 bases removed from V and 0 bases from J, the gap between germline ends came to 9 bases. The CDR3 length is 15 residues. CDR3 DNA sequence: TGCGCCAGCAGCCAAGATGTGTGGGGCTCCTACGAGCAGTACTTC. This gives the protein CASSQDVWGSYEQYF.

This clone was observed once. The chain combines TRBV6-6 with TRBJ1-2; 7 bases line up with TRBD1. Losses at the gene ends were 5 bases for V and 7 bases for J; bases not matched to a gene: 10. The CDR3 contains 14 residues. Germline lookup yields CDR1 MNHNY and CDR2 SVGAGI (reference sequence). CDR3 in amino acids: CASSPQGGGSGYTF. CDR3 coding DNA: TGTGCCAGCAGTCCGCAGGGGGGCGGCAGTGGCTACACCTTC.

This sequence joins TRBV7-8 and TRBJ2-1, with D perhaps TRBD2 (7 bases). This CDR3 has 15 amino acids. Between the trimmed V and J ends, which lost 5 bases and 3 bases, there was a span of 14 bases. Germline V gene data show CDR1 as SGHVS and CDR2 as FQNEAQ. CDR3 protein: CASSGGAGFYNEQFF. The CDR3, as DNA: TGTGCCAGCAGCGGGGGGGCGGGTTTCTACAATGAGCAGTTCTTC.

V gene TRBV19 combines with J gene TRBJ2-7, with 8 bases fitting TRBD1. V was pared by 6 bases and J by 3 bases, with 10 bases of the junction left unmatched. Germline assignment: CDR1 LNHDA and CDR2 SQIVND (reference sequence). CDR3 length equals 15 residues. Written as DNA, the CDR3 is TGTGCCAGTAGCGCCACCGGGACAGGCCGCTACGAGCAGTACTTC. Its translation is CASSATGTGRYEQYF. Full variable domain (missing parts from reference TRBV19 and TRBJ2-7): DGGITQSPKYLFRKEGQNVTLSCEQNLNHDAMYWYRQDPGQGLRLIYYSQIVNDFQKGDIAEGYSVSREKKESFPLTVTSAQKNPTAFYLCASSATGTGRYEQYFGPGTRLTVT.

V and J are TRBV5-4 and TRBJ2-3; TRBD2 matches at 10 bases. V gave up 4 bases and J gave up 5 bases; unmatched junction bases: 13. Germline CDR1 SGHNT, CDR2 YYREEE (reference sequence). This CDR3 has 17 amino acids. In DNA form, the CDR3 reads TGTGCCAGCAGCGCTCTTGGGAGCGGGAGGGCCCAAGATACGCAGTATTTT. Its translation: CASSALGSGRAQDTQYF. The full variable domain, with the rest looked up from reference TRBV5-4 and TRBJ2-3, is ETGVTQSPTHLIKTRGQQVTLRCSSQSGHNTVSWYQQALGQGPQFIFQYYREEENGRGNFPPRFSGLQFPNYSSELNVNALELDDSALYLCASSALGSGRAQDTQYFGPGTRLTVL.

The V and J genes are TRBV9 and TRBJ2-2; D not certain. The length of the CDR3 is 15 residues. Germline CDR1 is SGDLS and CDR2 is YYNGEE. V dropped 2 bases and J dropped 1 base, with 9 bases sitting between them. The CDR3 here is CASSVFPKNTGELFF. Written as DNA, the CDR3 is TGTGCCAGCAGCGTTTTCCCCAAGAACACCGGGGAGCTGTTTTTT.

The genes are TRBV13 and TRBJ1-1; no clear D gene. Trimming stripped 5 bases from V and 11 bases from J, with 15 bases between. This CDR3 contains 12 residues. The germline V gene encodes CDR1 PRHDT and CDR2 FYEKMQ (reference sequence). DNA of the CDR3: TGTGCCAGCAGCACCTACCCTCGGGTTGCTTTCTTT. Its translation: CASSTYPRVAFF.

This clone has only a few counts. This rearrangement joins TRBV30 to TRBJ1-1, with unresolved D. The germline V gene has CDR1 GTSNPN and CDR2 SVGIG (reference sequence). This CDR3 is built from 13 residues. Trimming took off 0 bases at V and 2 bases at J, with 7 bases between the two ends. The CDR3 protein is CAWSVMSNTEAFF. For the CDR3, the DNA is TGTGCCTGGAGTGTAATGAGTAACACTGAAGCTTTCTTT.

V usage is TRBV5-6 and J usage is TRBJ2-5; 8 positions agree with TRBD1. Trimming cost V 4 bases and J 1 base; bases outside gene matches: 6. Germline CDR1 reads SGHDT; CDR2 reads YYEEEE. CDR3 size: 15 residues. The CDR3 DNA reads as TGTGCCAGCAGCGCTGGGACAGGACGCCAAGAGACCCAGTACTTC. This codes for CASSAGTGRQETQYF.

This clone was counted between two and nine times. The CDR3 DNA follows: TGTGCCTGGAGTGTTACTAGTAAAGGTTGGGAGCAGTACTTC. As protein: CAWSVTSKGWEQYF. V gene TRBV30 combines with J gene TRBJ2-7, with D maybe TRBD2 (5 bases). Trimming left V 0 bases short and J 7 bases short, with 16 bases between. Germline lookup yields CDR1 GTSNPN and CDR2 SVGIG (reference sequence). This CDR3 spans 14 amino acids.

The chain combines TRBV28 with TRBJ1-5, with a tentative D call TRBD1 (5 bases). The germline V and J ends were trimmed by 6 bases and 5 bases, with 14 bases remaining between them. The CDR3 is 14 residues long. Germline V gene lookup returns CDR1 MDHEN and CDR2 SYDVKM. This CDR3 reads CASRKGDFYQPQHF. CDR3 bases: TGTGCCAGCAGGAAAGGGGATTTCTATCAGCCCCAGCATTTT. Full variable domain (missing parts from reference TRBV28 and TRBJ1-5): DVKVTQSSRYLVKRTGEKVFLECVQDMDHENMFWYRQDPGLGLRLIYFSYDVKMKEKGDIPEGYSVSREKKERFSLILESASTNQTSMYLCASRKGDFYQPQHFGDGTRLSIL.

Notes on this clone: An end of the junction differs from the germline gene, which may be a read error. This chain links TRBV5-1 with TRBJ2-7; possible D gene TRBD2, 6 bases. The germline V gene encodes CDR1 SGHRS and CDR2 YFSETQ. The CDR3 is 14 residues long. This CDR3 is CASSLGGDFYEQYF. CDR3 DNA: TGTGCCAGCAGCTTGGGCGGGGATTTCTACGAGCAGTACTTC. The full variable domain, with the rest looked up from reference TRBV5-1 and TRBJ2-7, is KAGVTQTPRYLIKTRGQQVTLSCSPISGHRSVSWYQQTPGQGLQFLFEYFSETQRNKGNFPGRFSGRQFSNSRSEMNVSTLELGDSALYLCASSLGGDFYEQYFGPGTRLTVT.

J is TRBJ2-7 and V is TRBV4-2; 7 nucleotides line up with TRBD1. CDR3 length: 14 residues. Looked up from germline, CDR1 is LGHNA and CDR2 is YNFKEQ. V gave up 3 bases and J gave up 4 bases; unmatched junction bases: 6. The CDR3 coding sequence is TGTGCCAGCAGCCATAGGGGGCGAGGATACGAGCAGTACTTC. This sequence encodes CASSHRGRGYEQYF.

The chain recombines TRBV2 with TRBJ1-1, with a possible D match to TRBD1 (5 bases). The V end was cut by 5 bases, the J end by 7 bases, with 14 bases between. The germline V gene encodes CDR1 SNHLY and CDR2 FYNNEI. There are 13 residues in the CDR3. CDR3 DNA: TGTGCCAGCAGTAGTGACACCGGGGGTGAAGCTTTCTTT. Translated: CASSSDTGGEAFF.

This clone is a singleton in its sample. The gene calls are TRBV29-1 and TRBJ1-5, with D perhaps matching TRBD1 (6 bases). CDR1 is SQVTM and CDR2 is ANQGSEA in the germline V gene. V was pared by 8 bases and J by 7 bases, with 9 bases between. The CDR3 contains 10 residues. The CDR3 bases are TGCAGCTTAGGGGGGCAGCCCCAGCATTTT. It codes for CSLGGQPQHF.